This entry is about one T cell receptor beta chain. The source of the sample is a study of T cell responses to AZD1222 COVID-19 vaccine. CDR1 and CDR2 (germline): LGHDT, YNNKEL (reference sequence). Between the trimmed V and J ends, which lost 7 bases and 2 bases, there was a span of 26 bases. The CDR3 has 18 amino acids. Method: immunoSEQ multiplex PCR; TCRdb's copy keeps in-frame clones and lacks some. The table shows more than 30,000 clones, with approximately 90% occurring only once. The sequencing used peripheral blood, collected 28 days after the second AZD1222 dose. The receptor's source is an adult who received the AZD1222 COVID-19 vaccine. The chain recombines TRBV3-1 (or the pseudogene TRBV3-2) with TRBJ1-2; D remains unclear. The CDR3: CASTRREAPTHGNYGYTF. Here the CDR3 DNA reads TGTGCCAGCACTCGGCGGGAGGCCCCTACGCACGGGAACTATGGCTACACCTTC.